This paragraph reports one TCR beta chain. The antigen is unknown. Amplification used 60 Vbeta primers and 13 Jbeta primers. Here immunoSEQ multiplex PCR was the method, and the copy in TCRdb shows in-frame clones only, minus some. This table has some 190,000 clones, more than 75% appearing once. V was trimmed by 1 base and J by 8 bases, leaving 14 bases between them. The germline gives CDR1 MNHNS, CDR2 SASEGT. This CDR3 region has 14 residues. The entry originates in a study of cytomegalovirus exposure and HLA in healthy donors. General study points: In a later analysis, parvovirus B19, influenza, CMV and Epstein-Barr virus appeared linked to several top co-occurrence clusters.

Every donor was a healthy person donating bone marrow. This receptor was identified in a woman in her 30s in good health and CMV-seropositive. The source material was PBMCs. The chain joins TRBV6-1 to TRBJ1-2, with D maybe TRBD1 (6 bases). The CDR3: CASSEVLQGSGYTF. CDR3 nucleotides: TGTGCCAGCAGTGAAGTCCTACAGGGTTCCGGCTACACCTTC.